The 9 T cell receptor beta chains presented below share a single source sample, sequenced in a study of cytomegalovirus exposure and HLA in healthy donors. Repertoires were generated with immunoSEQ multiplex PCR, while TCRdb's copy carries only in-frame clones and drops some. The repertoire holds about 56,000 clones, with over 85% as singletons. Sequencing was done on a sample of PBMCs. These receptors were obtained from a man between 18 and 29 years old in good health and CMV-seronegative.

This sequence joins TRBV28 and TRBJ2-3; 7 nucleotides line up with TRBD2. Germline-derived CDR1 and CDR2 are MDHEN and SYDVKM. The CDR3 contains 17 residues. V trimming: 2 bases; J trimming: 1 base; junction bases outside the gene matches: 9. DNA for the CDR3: TGTGCCAGCAGTTTAACAGCCAAGGGGAGGGGCACAGATACGCAGTATTTT. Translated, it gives CASSLTAKGRGTDTQYF.

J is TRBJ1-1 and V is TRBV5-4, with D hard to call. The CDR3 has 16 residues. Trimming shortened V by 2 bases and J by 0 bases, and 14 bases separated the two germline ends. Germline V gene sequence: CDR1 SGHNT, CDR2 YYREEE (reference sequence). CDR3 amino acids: CASSFDGEEMNTEAFF. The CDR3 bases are TGTGCCAGCAGCTTTGATGGAGAGGAAATGAACACTGAAGCTTTCTTT.

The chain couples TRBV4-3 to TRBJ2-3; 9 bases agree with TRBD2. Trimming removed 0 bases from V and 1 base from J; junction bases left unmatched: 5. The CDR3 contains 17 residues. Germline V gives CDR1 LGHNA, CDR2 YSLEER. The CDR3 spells CASSQDITSGRTDTQYF. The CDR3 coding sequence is TGCGCCAGCAGCCAAGATATCACTAGCGGGCGCACAGATACGCAGTATTTT.

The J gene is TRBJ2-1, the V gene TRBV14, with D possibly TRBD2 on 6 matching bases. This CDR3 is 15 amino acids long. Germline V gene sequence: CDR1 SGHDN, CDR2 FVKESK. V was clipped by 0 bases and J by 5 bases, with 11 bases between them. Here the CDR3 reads CASSQDRLANNEQFF. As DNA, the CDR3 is TGTGCCAGCAGCCAAGATAGGCTAGCGAACAATGAGCAGTTCTTC.

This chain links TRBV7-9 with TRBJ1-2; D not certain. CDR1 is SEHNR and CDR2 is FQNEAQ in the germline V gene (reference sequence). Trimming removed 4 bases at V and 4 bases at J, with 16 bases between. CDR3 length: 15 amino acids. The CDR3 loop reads CASSSFQVLSYGYTF. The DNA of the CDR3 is TGTGCCAGCAGCTCGTTCCAGGTTTTGAGCTATGGCTACACCTTC.

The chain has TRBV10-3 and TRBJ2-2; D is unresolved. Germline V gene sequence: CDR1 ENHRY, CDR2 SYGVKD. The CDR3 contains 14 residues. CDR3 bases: TGTGCAAATCAGGCTAACGCTAACACCGGGGAGCTGTTTTTT. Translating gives CANQANANTGELFF.

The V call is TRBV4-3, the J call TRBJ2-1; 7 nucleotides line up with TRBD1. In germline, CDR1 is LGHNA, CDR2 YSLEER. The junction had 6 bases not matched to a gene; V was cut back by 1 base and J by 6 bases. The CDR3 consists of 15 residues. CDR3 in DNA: TGCGCCAGCAGCCAAGCCCCAGGACAGGCCAATGAGCAGTTCTTC. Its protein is CASSQAPGQANEQFF.

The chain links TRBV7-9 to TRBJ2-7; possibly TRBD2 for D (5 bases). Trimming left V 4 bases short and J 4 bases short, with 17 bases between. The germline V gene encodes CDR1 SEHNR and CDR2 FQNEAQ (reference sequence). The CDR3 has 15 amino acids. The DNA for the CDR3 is TGTGCCAGCAGCTCTACCCGGGATCCCTCATACGAGCAGTACTTC. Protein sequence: CASSSTRDPSYEQYF.

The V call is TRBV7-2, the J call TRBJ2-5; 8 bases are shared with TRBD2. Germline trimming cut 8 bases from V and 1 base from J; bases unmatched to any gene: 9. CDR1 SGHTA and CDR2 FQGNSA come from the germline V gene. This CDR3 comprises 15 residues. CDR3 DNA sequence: TGTGCCAGCTCCGGGGGGGGCGGGCCCCAAGAGACCCAGTACTTC. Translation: CASSGGGGPQETQYF.